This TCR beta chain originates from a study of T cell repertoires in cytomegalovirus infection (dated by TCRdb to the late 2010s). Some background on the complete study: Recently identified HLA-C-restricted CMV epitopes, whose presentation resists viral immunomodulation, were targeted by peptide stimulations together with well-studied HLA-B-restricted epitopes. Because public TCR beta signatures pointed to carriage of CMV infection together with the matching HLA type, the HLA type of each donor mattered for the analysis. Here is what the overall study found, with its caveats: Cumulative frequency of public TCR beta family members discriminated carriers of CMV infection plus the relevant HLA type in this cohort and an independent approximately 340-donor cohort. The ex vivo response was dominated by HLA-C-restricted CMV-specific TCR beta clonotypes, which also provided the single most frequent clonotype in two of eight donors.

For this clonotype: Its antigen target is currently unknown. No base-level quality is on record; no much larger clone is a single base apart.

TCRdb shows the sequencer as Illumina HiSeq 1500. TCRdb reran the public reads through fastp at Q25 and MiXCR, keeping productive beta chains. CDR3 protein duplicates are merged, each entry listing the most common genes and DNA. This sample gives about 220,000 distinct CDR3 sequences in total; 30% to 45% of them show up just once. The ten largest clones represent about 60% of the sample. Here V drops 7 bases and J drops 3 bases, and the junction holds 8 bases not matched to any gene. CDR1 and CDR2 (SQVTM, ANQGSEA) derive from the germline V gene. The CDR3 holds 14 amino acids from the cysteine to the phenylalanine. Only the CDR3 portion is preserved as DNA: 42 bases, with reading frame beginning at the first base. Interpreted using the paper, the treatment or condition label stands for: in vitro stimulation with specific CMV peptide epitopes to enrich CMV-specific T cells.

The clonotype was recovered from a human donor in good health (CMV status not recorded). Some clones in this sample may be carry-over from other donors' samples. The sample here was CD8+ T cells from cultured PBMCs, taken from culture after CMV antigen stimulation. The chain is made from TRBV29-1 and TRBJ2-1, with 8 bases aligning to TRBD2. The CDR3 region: CSAGREGLYNEQFF. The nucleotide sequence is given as TGCAGCGCCGGACGGGAGGGCCTCTACAATGAGCAGTTCTTC.